Described below is a single T cell receptor beta chain sequence and its context. What it binds is not known. This entry belongs to a study of cytomegalovirus exposure and HLA in healthy donors. Unmatched junction bases numbered 8, after V lost 6 bases and J lost 3 bases. Germline CDR1 is LGHNA and CDR2 is YSLEER. The CDR3 is 15 residues long. The PCR ran on 60 Vbeta and 13 Jbeta primers. Generated by immunoSEQ multiplex PCR, the TCRdb table keeps only in-frame clones and is missing some. This table holds 140,000 or so clones, approximately 82% found once. General study results and limits: An analysis that was carried out later associated approximately 15,000 TCR beta sequences with HLA alleles at 0.05 false discovery rate. One cluster of highly shared sequence variants probably arose as a sequencing artifact. According to an earlier analysis, most TCR beta V segments yielded productive rearrangements about 87% or about 30% of the time. DRB1 showed the most TCR associations and HLA-C the fewest in a later analysis, as rates varied by HLA locus.

This sequence was found in a woman aged 60-75 years in good health and CMV-seropositive. The rearrangement uses TRBV4-3 and TRBJ1-1; 9 bases are a match to TRBD1. Material: PBMCs. DNA of the CDR3: TGCGCCAGCAGAATAACAGGGGGCAGGGACACTGAAGCTTTCTTT. This sequence encodes CASRITGGRDTEAFF.